These 22 T cell receptor beta chains came from one sample sequenced in a study of blood T cell repertoires in COVID-19. Measured with immunoSEQ multiplex PCR; TCRdb has only the in-frame clones, and not every one. The sample includes 130,000 or so clones, less than 90% of them seen just once. Sequencing was performed on PBMCs or T cells enriched from blood (not recorded which). These receptors were obtained from a woman aged 25 to 39 who had recovered from COVID-19.

V usage is TRBV7-2 and J usage is TRBJ2-1; the D gene is possibly TRBD1 (6 bases). Germline lookup yields CDR1 SGHTA and CDR2 FQGNSA. V was clipped by 5 bases and J by 1 base, with 12 bases between them. This CDR3 has 15 amino acids. The CDR3 sequence is CASSQDRASYNEQFF. CDR3 in DNA: TGTGCCAGCAGCCAGGACAGAGCATCCTACAATGAGCAGTTCTTC.

The chain employs TRBV18 and TRBJ1-4; TRBD1 agrees at 8 bases. This CDR3 spans 15 amino acids. J lost 4 bases, V lost 3 bases, and 4 bases had no gene match. CDR1 is KGHSH and CDR2 is LQKENI in the germline V gene. The CDR3 DNA sequence: TGTGCCAGCTCACCCCGGGACAGGCGTAATGAAAAACTGTTTTTT. Protein: CASSPRDRRNEKLFF.

This chain links TRBV4-3 with TRBJ2-1, with 12 bases lining up with TRBD2. Germline V lookup: CDR1 LGHNA, CDR2 YSLEER. V shed 5 bases, J shed 7 bases, and the junction held 3 bases outside the gene matches. The CDR3 is 14 amino acids. CDR3 region: CASSSLAGGNEQFF. The CDR3 region has the DNA TGCGCCAGCAGCAGCCTAGCGGGAGGGAATGAGCAGTTCTTC.

This sequence joins TRBV4-1 and TRBJ1-5, with a possible D match to TRBD1 (5 bases). The germline V gene encodes CDR1 MGHRA and CDR2 YSYEKL. The V end was cut by 1 base, the J end by 4 bases, with 17 bases between. This CDR3 has 17 amino acids. The CDR3 loop reads CASSQGRLWGGNQPQHF. CDR3 nucleotides: TGCGCCAGCAGCCAAGGGAGACTGTGGGGGGGAAATCAGCCCCAGCATTTT.

The chain recombines TRBV14 with TRBJ2-2; 9 nucleotides match TRBD2. The V gene end was trimmed by 3 bases and the J gene end by 1 base; junction bases not matched to a gene: 6. The CDR3 runs 17 residues. From germline, CDR1 is SGHDN and CDR2 FVKESK. The CDR3 loop is CASSHAGLALNTGELFF. The CDR3 bases are TGTGCCAGCAGCCACGCTGGACTAGCGTTGAACACCGGGGAGCTGTTTTTT.

J is TRBJ2-1 and V is TRBV14; 11 nucleotides line up with TRBD1. Germline values: CDR1 SGHDN, CDR2 FVKESK. After removal of 4 bases from V and 2 bases from J, the junction contained 10 bases not matched to a gene. This CDR3 region has 18 residues. CDR3 bases: TGTGCCAGCAGCCCGCGGACAGGGGGCGCGATCCCCTACAATGAGCAGTTCTTC. Its protein is CASSPRTGGAIPYNEQFF. The complete variable domain, with remaining parts taken from reference TRBV14 and TRBJ2-1, reads EAGVTQFPSHSVIEKGQTVTLRCDPISGHDNLYWYRRVMGKEIKFLLHFVKESKQDESGMPNNRFLAERTGGTYSTLKVQPAELEDSGVYFCASSPRTGGAIPYNEQFFGPGTRLTVL.

J is TRBJ2-5 and V is TRBV4-1; weak D call: TRBD2 (6 bases). CDR1 MGHRA and CDR2 YSYEKL come from the germline V gene. The CDR3 extends over 13 amino acids. The V end lost 3 bases, the J end lost 5 bases, and 10 bases lay between the germline ends. Here the CDR3 DNA reads TGCGCCAGCAGCCAGCGGGGCCTCGAGACCCAGTACTTC. Its translation is CASSQRGLETQYF.

The chain has TRBV6-5 and TRBJ2-7, with TRBD1 matching 11 bases. This CDR3 region has 14 residues. The germline gives CDR1 MNHEY, CDR2 SVGAGI. V lost 2 bases, J lost 3 bases, and 0 bases stayed unmatched. The CDR3 sequence: CASSYGTGGYEQYF. The DNA for the CDR3 is TGTGCCAGCAGTTACGGGACAGGGGGCTACGAGCAGTACTTC.

This clone was picked up one time. This rearrangement joins TRBV9 to TRBJ1-1, with 7 bases aligning to TRBD1. The V segment lost 2 bases and the J segment 4 bases; nucleotides outside the gene matches: 8. Germline V gene data show CDR1 as SGDLS and CDR2 as YYNGEE. This CDR3 has 15 residues. In DNA form, the CDR3 reads TGTGCCAGCAGCGTCACAAAGGGGGCAGGCACTGAAGCTTTCTTT. It yields the protein CASSVTKGAGTEAFF.

This chain links TRBV4-3 with TRBJ2-7; TRBD2 aligns across 9 bases. This CDR3 comprises 16 residues. The V segment lost 1 base and the J segment 4 bases; nucleotides outside the gene matches: 8. Germline CDR1 and CDR2: LGHNA and YSLEER. The CDR3 DNA follows: TGCGCCAGCAGCCAAGTAAATAGCGGGAGAGTATACGAGCAGTACTTC. Translation gives CASSQVNSGRVYEQYF.

J is TRBJ1-2 and V is TRBV6-5; TRBD1 matches 10 bases. CDR1 MNHEY and CDR2 SVGAGI come from the germline V gene. V lost 2 bases, J lost 4 bases, and 7 bases stayed unmatched. This CDR3 spans 16 amino acids. The CDR3 DNA is TGTGCCAGCAGTTACGACAGGGGGCGGGGAGGCTATGGCTACACCTTC. Protein sequence: CASSYDRGRGGYGYTF.

The chain carries TRBV25-1 and TRBJ2-7, with TRBD1 matching over 10 bases. Germline V gene lookup returns CDR1 MGHDK and CDR2 SYGVNS. The CDR3 runs 18 residues. Trimming at V came to 4 bases and at J to 3 bases, leaving 15 bases not matched to a gene. The CDR3 coding sequence is TGTGCCAGCAGTGCCGCATATACCGGGACAGGGGCCCGCTACGAGCAGTACTTC. Its protein is CASSAAYTGTGARYEQYF.

The chain combines TRBV5-1 with TRBJ2-7; 7 bases match TRBD2. Germline CDR1 reads SGHRS; CDR2 reads YFSETQ. This CDR3 spans 14 amino acids. The J segment lost 3 bases and the V segment lost 4 bases, leaving 7 bases of the junction unmatched. The CDR3 sequence is CASSRTGLDYEQYF. The CDR3 DNA reads as TGCGCCAGCAGCCGGACCGGACTAGACTACGAGCAGTACTTC. The entire variable domain, with the rest obtained from reference TRBV5-1 and TRBJ2-7, is as follows: KAGVTQTPRYLIKTRGQQVTLSCSPISGHRSVSWYQQTPGQGLQFLFEYFSETQRNKGNFPGRFSGRQFSNSRSEMNVSTLELGDSALYLCASSRTGLDYEQYFGPGTRLTVT.

The rearrangement uses TRBV4-1 and TRBJ1-1; 7 nucleotides line up with TRBD1. The J segment lost 5 bases and the V segment lost 4 bases, leaving 7 bases of the junction unmatched. The CDR3 has 14 amino acids. Germline V gives CDR1 MGHRA, CDR2 YSYEKL. CDR3 nucleotide sequence: TGCGCCAGCAGCCGTGTTCAGGGGGTTACTGAAGCTTTCTTT. Amino acids: CASSRVQGVTEAFF.

The chain is built from TRBV6-6 and TRBJ2-7, with 8 bases that match TRBD2. V dropped 7 bases and J dropped 3; count of bases not matched to a gene: 5. The CDR3 spans 13 residues. Germline V gene sequence: CDR1 MNHNY, CDR2 SVGAGI (reference sequence). CDR3 in DNA: TGTGCCAGCACAAAAAGCGGGAGCTACGAGCAGTACTTC. Amino acids: CASTKSGSYEQYF.

The chain joins TRBV4-1 to TRBJ2-2, with TRBD1 identical over 8 bases. CDR1 and CDR2 (germline): MGHRA, YSYEKL. The ends lost 3 bases at V and 6 bases at J; junction bases unmatched: 3. The CDR3 is 14 amino acids. The CDR3 coding sequence is TGCGCCAGCAGCCACCAACAGGGGGCCGGGGAGCTGTTTTTT. Amino acid sequence: CASSHQQGAGELFF.

The chain links TRBV14 to TRBJ1-4; TRBD1 matches 10 bases. With V trimmed by 2 bases and J by 6 bases, 9 bases remained unmatched. Germline V gene data show CDR1 as SGHDN and CDR2 as FVKESK. The CDR3 is made up of 17 amino acids. This chain's CDR3 is CASSQRDRGSLYEKLFF. CDR3 in DNA: TGTGCCAGCAGCCAAAGGGACAGGGGAAGTTTGTATGAAAAACTGTTTTTT.

V gene TRBV5-5 combines with J gene TRBJ2-7; 7 bases agree with TRBD2. CDR1 is SGHKS and CDR2 is YYEKEE in the germline V gene (reference sequence). The CDR3 has 14 amino acids. The V segment lost 0 bases and the J segment 2 bases; nucleotides outside the gene matches: 2. The chain's CDR3 is CASSLDGGAYEQYF. The DNA for the CDR3 is TGTGCCAGCAGCTTGGATGGGGGGGCCTACGAGCAGTACTTC.

This clone was counted only a few times. At the DNA level, this CDR3 is encoded by other sequences in the same sample as well. This chain links TRBV7-9 with TRBJ2-5, with 8 nucleotides matching TRBD1. Germline CDR1 is SEHNR and CDR2 is FQNEAQ (reference sequence). This CDR3 has 15 residues. The V gene end was trimmed by 1 base and the J gene end by 0 bases; junction bases not matched to a gene: 1. For the CDR3, the DNA is TGTGCCAGCAGCTTAGGGACAGGGTACCAAGAGACCCAGTACTTC. Residues: CASSLGTGYQETQYF.

This clone was picked up a small number of times. The gene calls are TRBV25-1 and TRBJ1-3; TRBD1 matches 7 bases. V gave up 6 bases and J gave up 4 bases; unmatched junction bases: 6. There are 14 residues in the CDR3. In germline, CDR1 is MGHDK, CDR2 SYGVNS. The DNA for the CDR3 is TGTGCCAGCAGCTCCAGGGGGACCGGAAACACCATATATTTT. It translates to CASSSRGTGNTIYF.

V is TRBV5-1 and J is TRBJ1-1; no clear D. V dropped 0 bases and J dropped 3 bases, with 12 bases sitting between them. The CDR3 has 15 amino acids. CDR1 SGHRS and CDR2 YFSETQ come from the germline V gene. CDR3 sequence reads: CASSLEGGRDTEAFF. CDR3 bases: TGCGCCAGCAGCTTGGAAGGAGGGAGGGACACTGAAGCTTTCTTT.

For this clone: The same CDR3 also results from other DNA sequences found in this sample. The chain couples TRBV5-1 to TRBJ2-1; 8 bases are a match to TRBD2. The germline CDR1 and CDR2 sequences are SGHRS and YFSETQ. The CDR3 has 14 amino acids. Trimming cost V 0 bases and J 8 bases; bases outside gene matches: 4. In DNA, the CDR3 is TGCGCCAGCAGCTTGGCGGGAGGGCCGGATGAGCAGTTCTTC. Translated, it gives CASSLAGGPDEQFF.